The source of this T cell receptor (beta chain) is a study of radiotherapy plus CTLA-4 blockade in lung cancer listed by TCRdb under 2018. Regarding the complete study: Among enrolled patients, 18% had an objective response and roughly 33% reached disease control.

What the work shows at the level of the full study, not this receptor alone: After treatment with radiotherapy and ipilimumab, TCR clones that originated in tumors expanded in peripheral blood. The strongest predictors of response, as reported, were early dynamic changes in blood T cell clones along with a rise in serum interferon-beta after radiation.

The method was the immunoSEQ multiplex PCR assay. Here the immuneACCESS table is served through TCRdb, limited to in-frame sequences with V and J called. Missing clones are a known gap in these copies; in checked studies unresolved V genes cover under half, and the rest lacks a known reason. Recorded for this sample are roughly 46,000 clones; approximately 76% of them occurred a single time. Jointly, the top ten make up 8.3% of the sample. This clone was counted a few times. Its antigen is currently not known. Per-nucleotide qualities are absent, and no much larger clonotype sits a single base away. The study evaluated CTLA-4 blockade (ipilimumab) given together with focal radiation therapy in patients who had chemo-refractory metastatic non-small-cell lung cancer. The CDR3 holds 15 amino acids from the cysteine to the phenylalanine. The sequence is cut down to CDR3 DNA, 45 bases in frame from base 1. According to the germline V gene, CDR1 reads MDHEN and CDR2 reads SYDVKM. For this chain, trimming is 2 bases at the V end and 9 bases at the J end, and the number of junction bases without a gene match is 4.

The rearranged segments are TRBV28 and TRBJ1-6; a stretch of 10 junction bases matches TRBD1. Sequenced here: peripheral blood, sampled from a patient treated with radiotherapy plus ipilimumab. This sequence was found in a human donor with non-small cell lung cancer who had stable disease on radiotherapy plus ipilimumab. The CDR3 reads as follows: CASSLAGTGVSPLHF. Read as DNA, the sequence is TGTGCCAGCAGTTTAGCAGGGACAGGGGTTTCACCCCTCCACTTT.